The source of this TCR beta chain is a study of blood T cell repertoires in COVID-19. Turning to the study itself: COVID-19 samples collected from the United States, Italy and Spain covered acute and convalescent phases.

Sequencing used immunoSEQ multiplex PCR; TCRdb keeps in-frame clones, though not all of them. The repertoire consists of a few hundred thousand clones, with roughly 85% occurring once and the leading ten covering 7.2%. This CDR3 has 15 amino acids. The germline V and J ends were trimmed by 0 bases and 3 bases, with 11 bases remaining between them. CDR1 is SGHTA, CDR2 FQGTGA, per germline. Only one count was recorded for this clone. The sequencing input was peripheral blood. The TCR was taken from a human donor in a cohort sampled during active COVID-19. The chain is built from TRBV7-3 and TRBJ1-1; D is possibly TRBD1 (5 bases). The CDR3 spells CASSLTGTQDTEAFF. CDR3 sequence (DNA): TGTGCCAGCAGCTTAACAGGGACTCAGGACACTGAAGCTTTCTTT.